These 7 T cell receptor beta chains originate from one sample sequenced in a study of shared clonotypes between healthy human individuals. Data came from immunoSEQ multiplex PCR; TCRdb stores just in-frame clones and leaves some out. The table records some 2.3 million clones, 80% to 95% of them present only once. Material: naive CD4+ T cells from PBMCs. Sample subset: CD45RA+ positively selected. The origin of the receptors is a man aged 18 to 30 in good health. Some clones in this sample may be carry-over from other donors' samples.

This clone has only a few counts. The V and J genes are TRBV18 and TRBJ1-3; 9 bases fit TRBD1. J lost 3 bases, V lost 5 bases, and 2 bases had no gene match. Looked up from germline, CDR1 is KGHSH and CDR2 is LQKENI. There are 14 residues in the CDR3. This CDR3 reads CASSADRGGNTIYF. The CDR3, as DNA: TGTGCCAGCTCAGCGGACAGGGGTGGAAACACCATATATTTT.

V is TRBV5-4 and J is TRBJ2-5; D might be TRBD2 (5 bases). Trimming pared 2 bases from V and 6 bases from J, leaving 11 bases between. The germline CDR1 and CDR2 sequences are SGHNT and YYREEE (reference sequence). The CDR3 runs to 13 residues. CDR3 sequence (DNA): TGTGCCAGCAGCTTTTTAACGGGAAAGACCCAGTACTTC. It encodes CASSFLTGKTQYF. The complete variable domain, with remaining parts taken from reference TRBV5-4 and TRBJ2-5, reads ETGVTQSPTHLIKTRGQQVTLRCSSQSGHNTVSWYQQALGQGPQFIFQYYREEENGRGNFPPRFSGLQFPNYSSELNVNALELDDSALYLCASSFLTGKTQYFGPGTRLLVL.

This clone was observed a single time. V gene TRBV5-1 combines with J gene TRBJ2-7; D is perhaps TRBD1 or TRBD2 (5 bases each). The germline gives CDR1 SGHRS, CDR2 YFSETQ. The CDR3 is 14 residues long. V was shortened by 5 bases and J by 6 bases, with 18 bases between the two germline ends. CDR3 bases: TGCGCCAGCAGTTACCAGGGTGCGGACTCCGAGCAGTACTTC. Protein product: CASSYQGADSEQYF.

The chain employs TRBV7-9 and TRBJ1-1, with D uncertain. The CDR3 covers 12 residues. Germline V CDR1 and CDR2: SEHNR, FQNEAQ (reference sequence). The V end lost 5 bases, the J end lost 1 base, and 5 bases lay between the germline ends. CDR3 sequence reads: CASSPQNTEAFF. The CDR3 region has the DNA TGTGCCAGCAGCCCACAGAACACTGAAGCTTTCTTT.

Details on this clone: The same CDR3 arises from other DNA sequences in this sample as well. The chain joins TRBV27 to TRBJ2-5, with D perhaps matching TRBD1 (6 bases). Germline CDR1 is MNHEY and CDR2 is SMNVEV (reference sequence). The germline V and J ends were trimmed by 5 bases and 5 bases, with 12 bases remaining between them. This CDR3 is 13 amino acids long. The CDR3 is CASSLRGAETQYF. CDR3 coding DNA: TGTGCCAGCAGTCTCAGGGGAGCGGAGACCCAGTACTTC.

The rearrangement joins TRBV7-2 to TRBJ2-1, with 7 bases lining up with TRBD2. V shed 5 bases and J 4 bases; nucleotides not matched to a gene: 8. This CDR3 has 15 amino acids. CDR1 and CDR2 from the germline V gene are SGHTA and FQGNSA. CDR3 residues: CASSVLADLYNEQFF. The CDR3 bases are TGTGCCAGCAGCGTCCTAGCGGACCTGTACAATGAGCAGTTCTTC.

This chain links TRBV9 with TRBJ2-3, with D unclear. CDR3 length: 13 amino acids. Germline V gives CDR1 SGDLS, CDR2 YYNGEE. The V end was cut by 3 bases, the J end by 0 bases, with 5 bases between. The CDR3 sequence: CASSDTSTDTQYF. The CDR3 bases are TGTGCCAGCAGCGATACTAGCACAGATACGCAGTATTTT.